The clone carrying this T cell receptor (beta chain) has a count of ten or more. The antigen remains unidentified. Isolation of PBMCs was performed on 8.5 to 10 ml fresh peripheral blood. This entry comes from a study of T cells in Graves' hyperthyroidism and ophthalmopathy. Template material for amplifying TCR beta CDR3 regions consisted of RNA transcripts. Primed by the HTBI set, a first-round RT-PCR was run on the TCR CDR3. TCRdb used MiXCR to reprocess the multiplex PCR reads, holding one entry per CDR3 protein. The table records 650,000 to 700,000 distinct CDR3 sequences, 17% of them present only once. Germline V gives CDR1 MDHEN, CDR2 SYDVKM. The CDR3 has 15 amino acids. With 2 bases removed from V and 0 bases from J, the gap between germline ends came to 11 bases. General observations from the study: A median around six months before onset, the model predicted ophthalmopathy. Blood also contained most expanded thyroid clonotypes above 0.001.

The genes are TRBV28 and TRBJ2-7; D uncertain. The sample taken for sequencing was blood. This clonotype was sampled from a man between 45 and 60 years old with Graves' hyperthyroidism. The CDR3 loop reads CASSLVRLLSYEQYF. For the CDR3, the DNA is TGTGCCAGCAGTTTAGTTAGGCTTCTCTCCTACGAGCAGTACTTC.